The 6 T cell receptor beta chains listed next were all sequenced from one sample in a study of blood T cell repertoires in COVID-19. TCRdb keeps only in-frame clones here, not all; method: immunoSEQ multiplex PCR. The table records 350,000 to 450,000 clones, approximately 87% of them present only once. Sequencing input: peripheral blood. These receptors were taken from a woman aged 55-70 years with COVID-19, enrolled during active disease.

The chain employs TRBV7-2 and TRBJ2-5; D is possibly TRBD2 (5 bases). CDR3 length: 13 residues. V was clipped by 1 base and J by 3 bases, with 6 bases between them. From germline, CDR1 is SGHTA and CDR2 FQGNSA. The DNA for the CDR3 is TGTGCCAGCAGCTTAGTGCGGGAAGAGACCCAGTACTTC. Amino acids: CASSLVREETQYF.

The chain links TRBV4-2 to TRBJ2-7, with D tentatively TRBD1 (6 bases). The CDR3 consists of 16 residues. Trimming removed 3 bases from V and 0 bases from J, with 15 bases in between. Germline lookup yields CDR1 LGHNA and CDR2 YNFKEQ. CDR3 sequence: CASSQEFGQSSYEQYF. The CDR3 nucleotides read TGTGCCAGCAGCCAGGAATTCGGACAGAGCTCCTACGAGCAGTACTTC.

The chain uses TRBV28 and TRBJ1-6; weak D call: TRBD1 (5 bases). CDR1 MDHEN and CDR2 SYDVKM come from the germline V gene. The CDR3 runs to 14 residues. V lost 6 bases and J 6 bases, leaving 12 bases between the germline ends. The CDR3 DNA follows: TGTGCCAGCAGCCTCGACAGTTTTAATTCACCCCTCCACTTT. Residues: CASSLDSFNSPLHF.

The rearrangement links TRBV15 to TRBJ1-2; possible D gene TRBD1, 5 bases. The germline CDR1 and CDR2 sequences are LNHNV and YYDKDF (reference sequence). V was shortened by 1 base and J by 8 bases, with 14 bases between the two germline ends. This CDR3 spans 14 amino acids. CDR3 DNA: TGTGCCACCAGCAGAGGGGGGGGAGTGATGGGCTACACCTTC. It yields the protein CATSRGGGVMGYTF.

The chain's CDR3 is CASSLNTGNSPLHF. CDR3 sequence (DNA): TGCGCCAGCAGCTTAAATACAGGGAATTCACCCCTCCACTTT. The chain couples TRBV5-1 to TRBJ1-6; possibly TRBD1 for D (6 bases). The CDR3 sequence is 14 residues long. Germline assignment: CDR1 SGHRS and CDR2 YFSETQ. With 2 bases removed from V and 7 bases from J, the gap between germline ends came to 10 bases.

This clone came up once. Additional DNA sequences in this sample encode the identical CDR3. The V gene is TRBV5-1, the J gene TRBJ1-1, with D possibly matching TRBD1 (5 bases). Trimming left V 2 bases short and J 1 base short, with 9 bases between. The CDR3 length is 14 residues. Germline V gives CDR1 SGHRS, CDR2 YFSETQ. The DNA for the CDR3 is TGCGCCAGCAGCTTAGGGGCGACGAACACTGAAGCTTTCTTT. This codes for CASSLGATNTEAFF.